This TCR beta chain was obtained from a study of cytomegalovirus exposure and HLA in healthy donors. Study in general: The early release's HLA-typed donors yielded 65 million to 85 million unique TCRs. Study conclusions and caveats: Researchers reported in a later analysis that a missense DCLRE1C variant was tied to TCR beta V- and J-gene trimming.

The PCR had 60 Vbeta and 13 Jbeta primers. Here immunoSEQ multiplex PCR was the method, and the copy in TCRdb shows in-frame clones only, minus some. The sample data list about 39,000 clones. For this clone: What it binds is unknown.

This receptor was obtained from a woman in her thirties in good health and CMV-seropositive. The sample consisted of PBMCs.

CDR3 nucleotides: TGTGCCAGCAGTACATCCGGGAGATATCAGCCCCAGCATTTT. Residues: CASSTSGRYQPQHF. The gene calls are TRBV5-6 and TRBJ1-5; D remains ambiguous. Trimming shortened V by 5 bases and J by 5 bases, and 14 bases separated the two germline ends. CDR1 SGHDT and CDR2 YYEEEE come from the germline V gene. This CDR3 region has 14 residues.